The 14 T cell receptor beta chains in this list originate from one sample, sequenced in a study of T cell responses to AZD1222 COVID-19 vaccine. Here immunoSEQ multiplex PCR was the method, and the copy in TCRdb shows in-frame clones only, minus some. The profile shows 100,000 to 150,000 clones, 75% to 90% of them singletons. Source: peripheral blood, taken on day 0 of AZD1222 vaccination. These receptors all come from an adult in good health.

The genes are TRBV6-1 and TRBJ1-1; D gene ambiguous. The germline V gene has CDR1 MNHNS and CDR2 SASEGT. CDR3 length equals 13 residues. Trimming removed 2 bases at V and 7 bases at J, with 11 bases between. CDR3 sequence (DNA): TGTGCCAGCAGTGAATGGGGAGTCCTTGAAGCTTTCTTT. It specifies CASSEWGVLEAFF.

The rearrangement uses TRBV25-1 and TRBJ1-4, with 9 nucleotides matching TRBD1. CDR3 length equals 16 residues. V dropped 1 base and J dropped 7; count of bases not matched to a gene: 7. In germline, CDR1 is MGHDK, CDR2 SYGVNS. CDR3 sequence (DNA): TGTGCCAGCAGTGAATGGGGACAGGGCGGGGGTGAAAAACTGTTTTTT. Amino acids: CASSEWGQGGGEKLFF.

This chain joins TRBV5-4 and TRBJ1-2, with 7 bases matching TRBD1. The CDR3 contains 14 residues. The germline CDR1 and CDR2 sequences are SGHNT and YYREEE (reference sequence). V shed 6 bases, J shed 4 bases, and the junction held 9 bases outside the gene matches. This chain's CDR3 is CASTNPGTVYGYTF. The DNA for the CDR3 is TGTGCCAGCACGAACCCTGGGACAGTCTATGGCTACACCTTC. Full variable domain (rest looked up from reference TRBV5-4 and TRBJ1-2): ETGVTQSPTHLIKTRGQQVTLRCSSQSGHNTVSWYQQALGQGPQFIFQYYREEENGRGNFPPRFSGLQFPNYSSELNVNALELDDSALYLCASTNPGTVYGYTFGSGTRLTVV.

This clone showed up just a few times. This CDR3 reads CASSYQTGKQFF. CDR3 bases: TGTGCCAGCAGCTACCAAACAGGCAAGCAGTTCTTC. The gene calls are TRBV7-9 and TRBJ2-1; weak D call: TRBD1 (5 bases). This CDR3 spans 12 amino acids. Trimming stripped 4 bases from V and 11 bases from J, with 12 bases between. Germline CDR1 SEHNR, CDR2 FQNEAQ (reference sequence). The full variable domain, with the rest looked up from reference TRBV7-9 and TRBJ2-1, is DTGVSQNPRHKITKRGQNVTFRCDPISEHNRLYWYRQTLGQGPEFLTYFQNEAQLEKSRLLSDRFSAERPKGSFSTLEIQRTEQGDSAMYLCASSYQTGKQFFGPGTRLTVL.

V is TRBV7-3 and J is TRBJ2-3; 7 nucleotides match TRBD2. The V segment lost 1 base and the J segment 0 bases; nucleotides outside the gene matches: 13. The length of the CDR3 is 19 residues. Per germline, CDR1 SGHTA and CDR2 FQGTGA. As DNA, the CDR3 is TGTGCCAGCAGCTTAAGGCCCCGCGGGGGACCAACTAGCACAGATACGCAGTATTTT. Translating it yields CASSLRPRGGPTSTDTQYF. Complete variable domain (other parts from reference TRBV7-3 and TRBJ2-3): GAGVSQTPSNKVTEKGKYVELRCDPISGHTALYWYRQSLGQGPEFLIYFQGTGAADDSGLPNDRFFAVRPEGSVSTLKIQRTERGDSAVYLCASSLRPRGGPTSTDTQYFGPGTRLTVL.

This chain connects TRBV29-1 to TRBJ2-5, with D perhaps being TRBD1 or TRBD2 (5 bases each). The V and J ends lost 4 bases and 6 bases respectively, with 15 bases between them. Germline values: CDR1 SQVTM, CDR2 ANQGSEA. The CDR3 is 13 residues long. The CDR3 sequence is CSVATPGGQTQYF. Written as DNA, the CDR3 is TGCAGCGTTGCTACCCCTGGGGGACAGACCCAGTACTTC.

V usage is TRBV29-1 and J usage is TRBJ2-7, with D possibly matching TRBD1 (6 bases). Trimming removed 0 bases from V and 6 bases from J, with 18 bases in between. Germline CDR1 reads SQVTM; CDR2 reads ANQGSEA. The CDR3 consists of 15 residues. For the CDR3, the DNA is TGCAGCGTTGAAGATCCCACAGGGACCTTGACCGAGCAGTACTTC. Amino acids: CSVEDPTGTLTEQYF.

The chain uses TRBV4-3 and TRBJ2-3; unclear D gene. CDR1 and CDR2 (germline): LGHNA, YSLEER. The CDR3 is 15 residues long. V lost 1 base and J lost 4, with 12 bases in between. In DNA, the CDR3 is TGCGCCAGCAGCCAAGGACTGGCCCGTGCAGATACGCAGTATTTT. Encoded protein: CASSQGLARADTQYF.

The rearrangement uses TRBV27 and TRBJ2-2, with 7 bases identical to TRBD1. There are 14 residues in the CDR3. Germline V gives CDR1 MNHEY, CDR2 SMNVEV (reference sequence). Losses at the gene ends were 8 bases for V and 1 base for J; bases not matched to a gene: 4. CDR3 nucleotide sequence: TGTGCCAGCTCGGGGACAGTGAACACCGGGGAGCTGTTTTTT. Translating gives CASSGTVNTGELFF.

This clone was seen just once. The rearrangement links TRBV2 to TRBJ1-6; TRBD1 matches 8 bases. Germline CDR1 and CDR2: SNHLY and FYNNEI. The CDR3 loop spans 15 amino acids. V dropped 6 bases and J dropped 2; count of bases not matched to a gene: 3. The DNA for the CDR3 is TGTGCCAGCAGAGAACAGGGGGCCTATAATTCACCCCTCCACTTT. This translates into CASREQGAYNSPLHF.

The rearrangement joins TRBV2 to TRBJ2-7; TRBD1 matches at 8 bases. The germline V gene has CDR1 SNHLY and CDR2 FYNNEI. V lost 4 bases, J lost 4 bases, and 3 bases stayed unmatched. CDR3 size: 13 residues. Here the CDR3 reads CASSVRGQYEQYF. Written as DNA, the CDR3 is TGTGCCAGCAGTGTCAGGGGGCAATACGAGCAGTACTTC.

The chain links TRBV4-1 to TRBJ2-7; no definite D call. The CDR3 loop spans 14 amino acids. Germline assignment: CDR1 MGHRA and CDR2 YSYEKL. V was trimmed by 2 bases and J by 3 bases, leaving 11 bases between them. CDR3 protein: CASSQLPSYYEQYF. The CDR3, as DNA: TGCGCCAGCAGCCAATTACCCAGTTACTACGAGCAGTACTTC.

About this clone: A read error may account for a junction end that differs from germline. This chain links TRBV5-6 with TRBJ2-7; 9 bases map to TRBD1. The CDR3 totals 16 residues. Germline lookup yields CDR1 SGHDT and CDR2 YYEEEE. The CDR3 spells CASSFPVDRGSHEQYF. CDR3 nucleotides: TGTGCCAGCAGCTTCCCTGTGGACAGGGGCTCCCACGAGCAGTACTTC. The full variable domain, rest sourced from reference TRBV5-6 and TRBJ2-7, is DAGVTQSPTHLIKTRGQQVTLRCSPKSGHDTVSWYQQALGQGPQFIFQYYEEEERQRGNFPDRFSGHQFPNYSSELNVNALLLGDSALYLCASSFPVDRGSHEQYFGPGTRLTVT.

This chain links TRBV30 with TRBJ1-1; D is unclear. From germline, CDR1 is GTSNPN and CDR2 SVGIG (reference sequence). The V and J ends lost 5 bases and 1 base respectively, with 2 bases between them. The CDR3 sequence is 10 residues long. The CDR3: CAWGNTEAFF. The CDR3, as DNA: TGTGCCTGGGGGAACACTGAAGCTTTCTTT.